The rows below give T cell receptor beta chains drawn from one sample of a study of blood T cells in healthy people across ages. TCRdb redid the calling of the 5' RACE reads with MiXCR, one entry per CDR3 protein. The profile shows some 760,000 distinct CDR3 sequences, roughly 25% of them singletons. This sample was shared with a second study, whose subject was T cells of mothers and their children.

The source material was blood. The origin of the receptors is a boy younger than 18 in good health. CDR3s include the opening cysteine and the closing phenylalanine or tryptophan. D genes are given only for firm matches. The size of a clone is reported for some rows only, either as once, few or many, or as a class for expanded clones.

D	V	J	size	CDR3	DNA
-	TRBV20-1	TRBJ2-7	few	CSARDQLFSYEQYF	TGCAGTGCTAGAGATCAACTCTTCTCCTACGAGCAGTACTTC
-	TRBV28	TRBJ2-1	few	CAGLSGSTYNEQFF	TGTGCCGGCTTATCGGGGAGTACCTACAATGAGCAGTTCTTC
TRBD1	TRBV7-9	TRBJ2-1	-	CASNRQGARRREQFF	TGTGCCAGCAACCGACAGGGGGCAAGGCGACGGGAGCAGTTCTTC
-	TRBV10-3	TRBJ1-5	few	CAISAGINQPQHF	TGTGCCATCAGTGCTGGGATCAATCAGCCCCAGCATTTT
-	TRBV28	TRBJ2-7	-	CASSLVVAAGSSRTNYEQYF	TGTGCCAGCAGTTTAGTCGTCGCCGCCGGTAGCTCCAGAACAAACTACGAGCAGTACTTC
-	TRBV6-2/TRBV6-3	TRBJ1-5	few	CASSRQWDPPRNQPQHF	TGTGCCAGCAGTCGGCAGTGGGACCCCCCGCGGAATCAGCCCCAGCATTTT
TRBD2	TRBV7-9	TRBJ2-5	-	CASSIREDQETQYF	TGTGCCAGCAGCATCCGGGAGGACCAAGAGACCCAGTACTTC
TRBD1	TRBV29-1	TRBJ1-5	-	CSARGRGDQPQHF	TGCAGCGCTCGGGGCAGGGGGGATCAGCCCCAGCATTTT
TRBD2	TRBV29-1	TRBJ2-5	-	CSVEGGTSGQETQYF	TGCAGCGTTGAAGGGGGGACTAGCGGACAAGAGACCCAGTACTTC
-	TRBV7-6	TRBJ2-7	many	CASSRGTSYEQYF	TGTGCCAGCAGCCGAGGGACATCCTACGAGCAGTACTTC
-	TRBV29-1	TRBJ1-1	few	CSVDSREGNTEAFF	TGCAGCGTTGACTCCCGGGAGGGGAACACTGAAGCTTTCTTT
TRBD1	TRBV11-2	TRBJ2-7	-	CASSPRRDSFSYEQHF	TGTGCCAGCAGCCCCCGCCGGGACAGCTTCTCCTACGAGCAGCACTTC
-	TRBV7-9	TRBJ2-5	few	CASSGSGEETQYF	TGTGCCAGCAGCGGTAGCGGAGAAGAGACCCAGTACTTC
-	TRBV20-1	TRBJ1-1	few	CSARPRGNTEAFF	TGCAGTGCTAGACCCCGGGGGAACACTGAAGCTTTCTTT
TRBD1	TRBV29-1	TRBJ2-5	many	CSVDGHRGLETQYF	TGCAGCGTTGATGGGCACAGGGGGTTGGAGACCCAGTACTTC